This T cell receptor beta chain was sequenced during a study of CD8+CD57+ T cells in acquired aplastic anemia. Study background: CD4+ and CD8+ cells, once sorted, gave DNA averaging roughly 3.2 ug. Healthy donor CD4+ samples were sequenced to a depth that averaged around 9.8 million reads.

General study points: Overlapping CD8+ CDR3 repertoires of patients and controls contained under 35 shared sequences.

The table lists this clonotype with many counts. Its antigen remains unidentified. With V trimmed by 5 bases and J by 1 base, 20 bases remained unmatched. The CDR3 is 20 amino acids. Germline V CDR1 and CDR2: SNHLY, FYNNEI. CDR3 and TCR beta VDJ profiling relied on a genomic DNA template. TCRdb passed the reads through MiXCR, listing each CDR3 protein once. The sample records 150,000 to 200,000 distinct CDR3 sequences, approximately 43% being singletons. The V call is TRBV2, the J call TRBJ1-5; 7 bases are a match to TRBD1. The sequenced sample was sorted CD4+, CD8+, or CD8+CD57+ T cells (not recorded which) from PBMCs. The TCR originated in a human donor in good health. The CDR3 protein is CASSTNRGQRLLTSNQPQHF. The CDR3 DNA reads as TGTGCCAGCAGTACCAACAGGGGCCAGCGACTACTTACAAGCAATCAGCCCCAGCATTTT. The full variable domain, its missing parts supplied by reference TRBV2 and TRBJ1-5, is EPEVTQTPSHQVTQMGQEVILRCVPISNHLYFYWYRQILGQKVEFLVSFYNNEISEKSEIFDDQFSVERPDGSNFTLKIRSTKLEDSAMYFCASSTNRGQRLLTSNQPQHFGDGTRLSIL.